The 2 T cell receptor beta chains presented below share a single source sample, sequenced in a study of cytomegalovirus exposure and HLA in healthy donors. Repertoires were generated with immunoSEQ multiplex PCR, while TCRdb's copy carries only in-frame clones and drops some. The top ten clones hold approximately 2% of a sample with roughly 150,000 clones, around nine tenths of them seen once. The sample taken for sequencing was PBMCs. The receptors originated from a woman aged 18-29 years in good health and CMV-seronegative.

The count of this clone is one. The chain couples TRBV5-4 to TRBJ2-7; weak D call: TRBD1 (5 bases). Germline loops: CDR1 SGHNT, CDR2 YYREEE (reference sequence). The CDR3 consists of 17 residues. V was clipped by 3 bases and J by 4 bases, with 23 bases between them. The DNA of the CDR3 is TGTGCCAGCAGCTGGGGCCCAATACAGAGCCCTCCATACGAGCAGTACTTC. Protein sequence: CASSWGPIQSPPYEQYF.

CDR3 sequence: CASGDEDRVPFGAEAFF. Written as DNA, the CDR3 is TGCGCCAGCGGAGATGAAGACAGGGTCCCATTTGGGGCTGAAGCTTTCTTT. The chain couples TRBV10-2 to TRBJ1-1; 7 bases fit TRBD1. This CDR3 region has 17 residues. CDR1 is WSHSY, CDR2 SAAADI, per germline. With 8 bases clipped from V and 6 bases from J, the junction kept 21 bases outside the gene matches.